This T cell receptor (beta chain) was identified during a study of T cells after yellow fever vaccination. Study background: SMART-Seq v4 Ultra Low Input prepared the low-cell-number fractions.

The TCR cDNA carried a universal primer site and UMIs from 5'RACE template switching. From the 5' RACE reads, TCRdb called clonotypes with MiXCR, one entry per CDR3 protein. The sample holds about 320,000 distinct CDR3 sequences, approximately 4.3% seen once. Overall study findings and caveats: Secondary responses were weaker yet peaked faster, day 5 versus 15. The booster response re-showed most primary clones: about 96% CD4, 88% CD8.

Trimming removed 2 bases from V and 4 bases from J, with 18 bases in between. The CDR3 is 16 amino acids. Per germline, CDR1 SGHRS and CDR2 YFSETQ. For this clonotype: Antigen unknown.

The sample here was PBMCs, taken 15 days after the yellow fever booster vaccination. The chain joins TRBV5-1 to TRBJ1-2, with D perhaps TRBD1 (5 bases). The TCR originated in a man in his late teens or twenties who received the YFV17D yellow fever vaccine. Here the CDR3 reads CASSFRDPSVLYGYTF. CDR3 sequence (DNA): TGCGCCAGCAGCTTCCGGGACCCTTCCGTCCTCTATGGCTACACCTTC.